This passage covers 29 T cell receptor beta chains from one sample sequenced in a study of tissue T cells after allogeneic stem cell transplantation. TCRdb's copy holds only in-frame clones and misses some; the assay was immunoSEQ multiplex PCR. The repertoire has about 43,000 clones, roughly 92% of them found once; the top ten carry 3.8%. This specimen consisted of blood, obtained before transplantation. The receptors originated from a woman aged 35-75 years who later had graft-versus-host disease after an allogeneic stem cell transplant.

J is TRBJ2-2 and V is TRBV7-2, with D perhaps TRBD1 (5 bases). V lost 2 bases and J 0 bases, leaving 10 bases between the germline ends. Per the germline V gene, CDR1 is SGHTA and CDR2 is FQGNSA. This CDR3 has 16 residues. In nucleotides, the CDR3 is TGTGCCAGCAGCTTAACTGGGGCCCCGAACACCGGGGAGCTGTTTTTT. Protein: CASSLTGAPNTGELFF.

This clone was seen only once. The gene calls are TRBV19 and TRBJ1-2, with 10 nucleotides matching TRBD1. The germline V gene encodes CDR1 LNHDA and CDR2 SQIVND (reference sequence). CDR3 length equals 16 residues. The ends lost 10 bases at V and 7 bases at J; junction bases unmatched: 18. Written as DNA, the CDR3 is TGTGCCACCGGACCCTCGGGACAGGGGAGGACGTTTGGCTACACCTTC. Protein product: CATGPSGQGRTFGYTF.

The genes are TRBV19 and TRBJ1-2, with D perhaps TRBD1 (6 bases). Trimming cost V 6 bases and J 2 bases, with 13 bases left between them. From germline, CDR1 is LNHDA and CDR2 SQIVND (reference sequence). The CDR3 loop spans 14 amino acids. CDR3 in amino acids: CASRPQQGNYGYTF. In nucleotides, the CDR3 is TGTGCCAGTAGACCTCAGCAGGGGAACTATGGCTACACCTTC.

There are a few counts of this clone. The rearrangement joins TRBV5-4 to TRBJ2-7; 9 nucleotides agree with TRBD1. The germline gives CDR1 SGHNT, CDR2 YYREEE (reference sequence). This CDR3 is built from 15 residues. J lost 3 bases, V lost 0 bases, and 4 bases had no gene match. CDR3 DNA sequence: TGTGCCAGCAGCTTGGAAGGACAGGGGCTCTACGAGCAGTACTTC. Translation gives CASSLEGQGLYEQYF.

The chain joins TRBV7-9 to TRBJ1-1, with 8 bases aligning to TRBD1. This CDR3 comprises 16 residues. The V and J ends lost 2 bases and 1 base, in that order; junction bases with no gene match: 6. CDR1 is SEHNR and CDR2 is FQNEAQ in the germline V gene (reference sequence). In DNA, the CDR3 is TGTGCCAGCAGCTTACCAGGGGGCACATCGAACACTGAAGCTTTCTTT. This codes for CASSLPGGTSNTEAFF.

The V gene is TRBV9, the J gene TRBJ1-3, with D perhaps matching TRBD1 (5 bases). CDR1 SGDLS and CDR2 YYNGEE come from the germline V gene. The CDR3 runs to 16 residues. V lost 3 bases, J lost 0 bases, and 13 bases lay in between. The CDR3 spells CASSAGPTFSGNTIYF. The CDR3 DNA reads as TGTGCCAGCAGCGCGGGACCGACTTTCTCTGGAAACACCATATATTTT.

This clone appeared a single time. This chain links TRBV5-4 with TRBJ2-3; TRBD1 aligns across 9 bases. V gave up 4 bases and J gave up 2 bases; unmatched junction bases: 11. Germline-derived CDR1 and CDR2 are SGHNT and YYREEE (reference sequence). The CDR3 consists of 17 residues. The CDR3 here is CASSRKGQGDLTDTQYF. The CDR3 nucleotides are TGTGCCAGCAGCCGGAAGGGACAGGGAGACCTCACAGATACGCAGTATTTT.

Concerning this clone: The junction differs from germline at one of its ends, possibly a read error. The rearrangement links TRBV7-7 to TRBJ2-2; 13 bases are shared with TRBD2. Per the germline V gene, CDR1 is SSHAT and CDR2 is FNYEAQ (reference sequence). CDR3 length equals 17 residues. The CDR3 region is CASSLGGLAGTTGELFF. CDR3 nucleotides: TGTGCTAGCAGCTTAGGGGGACTAGCGGGAACCACCGGGGAGCTGTTTTTT.

The rearrangement joins TRBV9 to TRBJ2-7, with D perhaps matching TRBD1 or TRBD2 (5 bases each). This CDR3 has 16 amino acids. The V and J ends lost 3 bases and 4 bases respectively, with 20 bases between them. Germline CDR1 reads SGDLS; CDR2 reads YYNGEE. CDR3 region: CASSGRAPGSVYEQYF. In DNA form, the CDR3 reads TGTGCCAGCAGCGGACGGGCGCCAGGGAGCGTATACGAGCAGTACTTC.

The chain couples TRBV29-1 to TRBJ2-7; D possibly corresponds to TRBD2 (6 bases). The CDR3 covers 13 residues. Trimming cost V 3 bases and J 2 bases, with 11 bases left between them. Germline V gene data show CDR1 as SQVTM and CDR2 as ANQGSEA. The CDR3 region is CSVEGRGAYEQYF. In DNA form, the CDR3 reads TGCAGCGTTGAGGGGCGGGGCGCCTACGAGCAGTACTTC.

The chain employs TRBV6-2 or TRBV6-3 and TRBJ1-5; D is ambiguous. The germline V gene has CDR1 MNHEY and CDR2 SVGEGT. This CDR3 has 16 amino acids. Trimming pared 0 bases from V and 0 bases from J, leaving 9 bases between. The CDR3 DNA reads as TGTGCCAGCAGTTACTCCTTAGAGTATAGCAATCAGCCCCAGCATTTT. This codes for CASSYSLEYSNQPQHF.

This chain joins TRBV7-8 and TRBJ2-7, with TRBD1 matching over 9 bases. The V gene's germline CDR1 is SGHVS and CDR2 FQNEAQ. V dropped 8 bases and J dropped 4; count of bases not matched to a gene: 0. This CDR3 has 11 amino acids. CDR3 loop: CASGQGYEQYF. The CDR3, as DNA: TGTGCCAGCGGACAGGGGTACGAGCAGTACTTC.

CDR3 amino acids: CASSYRASPQHF. The CDR3 DNA reads TGTGCCAGCAGTTACAGGGCATCGCCCCAGCATTTT. The gene calls are TRBV6-2 or TRBV6-3 and TRBJ1-5; no clear D gene. Germline CDR1 and CDR2: MNHEY and SVGEGT. There are 12 residues in the CDR3. V was pared by 2 bases and J by 9 bases, with 8 bases between.

This clone has a single count. The CDR3: CATAGPSNYGYTF. CDR3 in DNA: TGTGCCACCGCAGGGCCATCTAACTATGGCTACACCTTC. V and J are TRBV28 and TRBJ1-2, with a tentative D call TRBD1 (5 bases). Germline V CDR1 and CDR2: MDHEN, SYDVKM. Trimming shortened V by 10 bases and J by 0 bases, and 12 bases separated the two germline ends. CDR3 length equals 13 residues.

This clone was seen a few times. The V and J genes are TRBV6-5 and TRBJ1-4; D not resolved. Germline V gene data show CDR1 as MNHEY and CDR2 as SVGAGI. Trimming left V 2 bases short and J 3 bases short, with 7 bases between. This CDR3 comprises 14 residues. The CDR3, as DNA: TGTGCCAGCAGTTACGGACCTCCTAATGAAAAACTGTTTTTT. Protein sequence: CASSYGPPNEKLFF.

This chain connects TRBV19 to TRBJ2-1; 14 bases fit TRBD2. Germline V gene data show CDR1 as LNHDA and CDR2 as SQIVND (reference sequence). The V gene end was trimmed by 6 bases and the J gene end by 9 bases; junction bases not matched to a gene: 7. The CDR3 is 15 residues long. The CDR3 DNA sequence: TGTGCCAGTAGCACGACTAGCGGGAGGGCCGCTGAGCAGTTCTTC. Amino acids: CASSTTSGRAAEQFF.

The chain employs TRBV11-2 and TRBJ1-1; D might be TRBD1 (6 bases). This CDR3 spans 19 amino acids. CDR1 and CDR2 (germline): SGHAT, FQNNGV. V gave up 3 bases and J gave up 1 base, with 24 bases separating them. The CDR3 DNA sequence: TGTGCCAGCAGCTTGAGGGAACAGGGATTGGTACTCGGGAACACTGAAGCTTTCTTT. It encodes CASSLREQGLVLGNTEAFF.

This chain connects TRBV3-1 (or the pseudogene TRBV3-2) to TRBJ2-7; D remains ambiguous. Germline V gives CDR1 LGHDT, CDR2 YNNKEL (reference sequence). The V gene lost 0 bases and the J gene lost 7 bases, with 13 bases spanning the gap. This CDR3 has 14 amino acids. CDR3 bases: TGTGCCAGCAGCCAAGATTGGGTCGTAGGGGAGCAGTACTTC. It codes for CASSQDWVVGEQYF.

This chain connects TRBV11-2 to TRBJ1-1, with D perhaps TRBD1 (6 bases). Deletions cut 0 bases from V and 11 bases from J, with 16 bases between. Germline V gene data show CDR1 as SGHAT and CDR2 as FQNNGV. The CDR3 contains 14 residues. DNA of the CDR3: TGTGCCAGCAGCTTAGATCTGAGTTGGGGGCGTGCTTTCTTT. Translated: CASSLDLSWGRAFF.

The V call is TRBV5-4, the J call TRBJ1-4; weak D call: TRBD1 (5 bases). V was trimmed by 0 bases and J by 8 bases, leaving 17 bases between them. The CDR3 extends over 16 amino acids. Germline V gene lookup returns CDR1 SGHNT and CDR2 YYREEE (reference sequence). Here the CDR3 reads CASSLGPGGGEEKLFF. The CDR3 region has the DNA TGTGCCAGCAGCTTGGGCCCGGGGGGAGGTGAAGAAAAACTGTTTTTT.

This clone appeared a single time. The rearrangement joins TRBV7-3 to TRBJ2-6; unclear D gene. The length of the CDR3 is 16 residues. The germline V and J ends were trimmed by 5 bases and 1 base, with 12 bases remaining between them. Germline V lookup: CDR1 SGHTA, CDR2 FQGTGA. CDR3: CASSPGFASGANVLTF. DNA of the CDR3: TGTGCCAGCAGCCCAGGATTTGCGTCTGGGGCCAACGTCCTGACTTTC.

The CDR3 DNA is TGCGCCAGCAGCCAATTTAAGCGGGAGGGTTACAATGAGCAGTTCTTC. This sequence encodes CASSQFKREGYNEQFF. V is TRBV4-1 and J is TRBJ2-1; 10 bases agree with TRBD2. The CDR3 has 16 residues. V was pared by 2 bases and J by 4 bases, with 5 bases of the junction left unmatched. Germline CDR1 reads MGHRA; CDR2 reads YSYEKL.

The chain recombines TRBV6-5 with TRBJ2-1; D is perhaps TRBD2 (6 bases). Germline CDR1 MNHEY, CDR2 SVGAGI. This CDR3 spans 12 amino acids. V was pared by 2 bases and J by 9 bases, with 8 bases between. This chain's CDR3 is CASSYGGTEQFF. CDR3 bases: TGTGCCAGCAGTTACGGCGGGACTGAGCAGTTCTTC.

The chain links TRBV7-2 to TRBJ2-2; 8 nucleotides agree with TRBD2. From germline, CDR1 is SGHTA and CDR2 FQGNSA. The CDR3 is 15 amino acids. J gave up 2 bases and V 4 bases, and 3 bases lay outside the gene matches. The CDR3 nucleotides read TGTGCCAGCAGCTCGGGAGGGCCTAACACCGGGGAGCTGTTTTTT. Amino acids: CASSSGGPNTGELFF.

This chain uses TRBV6-2 or TRBV6-3 with TRBJ1-4; TRBD1 matches at 11 bases. Trimming removed 4 bases from V and 3 bases from J; junction bases left unmatched: 4. The CDR3 is 16 residues long. Germline CDR1 is MNHEY and CDR2 is SVGEGT. CDR3 amino acids: CASSWGQGVSNEKLFF. CDR3 coding DNA: TGTGCCAGCAGTTGGGGACAGGGGGTATCTAATGAAAAACTGTTTTTT.

The chain has TRBV5-1 and TRBJ1-4; D is unclear. This CDR3 is built from 13 residues. Germline assignment: CDR1 SGHRS and CDR2 YFSETQ. Between the trimmed V and J ends, which lost 4 bases and 4 bases, there was a span of 8 bases. CDR3 region: CASSPGGNEKLFF. The CDR3 region has the DNA TGCGCCAGCAGCCCAGGAGGTAATGAAAAACTGTTTTTT.

The chain recombines TRBV19 with TRBJ1-3, with D perhaps matching TRBD1 (5 bases). Germline V gives CDR1 LNHDA, CDR2 SQIVND (reference sequence). Trimming left V 4 bases short and J 0 bases short, with 10 bases between. The CDR3 sequence is 15 residues long. CDR3 sequence reads: CASSTDSHSGNTIYF. The CDR3 DNA is TGTGCCAGTAGTACTGACAGTCACTCTGGAAACACCATATATTTT.

The chain combines TRBV3-1 (or the pseudogene TRBV3-2) with TRBJ2-5, with no clear D. The CDR3 runs 13 residues. Germline CDR1 is LGHDT and CDR2 is YNNKEL (reference sequence). Trimming stripped 4 bases from V and 4 bases from J, with 10 bases between. In DNA, the CDR3 is TGTGCCAGCAGCCGGATTGAAGGAGAGACCCAGTACTTC. It specifies CASSRIEGETQYF.

The chain joins TRBV2 to TRBJ2-7; D is tentatively TRBD1 or TRBD2 (6 bases each). The CDR3 sequence is 15 residues long. CDR1 and CDR2 from the germline V gene are SNHLY and FYNNEI. Trimming removed 3 bases at V and 6 bases at J, with 18 bases between. Here the CDR3 reads CASSEREQGLGEQYF. CDR3 DNA: TGTGCCAGCAGTGAGCGGGAACAGGGCCTCGGCGAGCAGTACTTC. Combining the CDR3 with reference TRBV2 and TRBJ2-7 gives the whole variable domain EPEVTQTPSHQVTQMGQEVILRCVPISNHLYFYWYRQILGQKVEFLVSFYNNEISEKSEIFDDQFSVERPDGSNFTLKIRSTKLEDSAMYFCASSEREQGLGEQYFGPGTRLTVT.